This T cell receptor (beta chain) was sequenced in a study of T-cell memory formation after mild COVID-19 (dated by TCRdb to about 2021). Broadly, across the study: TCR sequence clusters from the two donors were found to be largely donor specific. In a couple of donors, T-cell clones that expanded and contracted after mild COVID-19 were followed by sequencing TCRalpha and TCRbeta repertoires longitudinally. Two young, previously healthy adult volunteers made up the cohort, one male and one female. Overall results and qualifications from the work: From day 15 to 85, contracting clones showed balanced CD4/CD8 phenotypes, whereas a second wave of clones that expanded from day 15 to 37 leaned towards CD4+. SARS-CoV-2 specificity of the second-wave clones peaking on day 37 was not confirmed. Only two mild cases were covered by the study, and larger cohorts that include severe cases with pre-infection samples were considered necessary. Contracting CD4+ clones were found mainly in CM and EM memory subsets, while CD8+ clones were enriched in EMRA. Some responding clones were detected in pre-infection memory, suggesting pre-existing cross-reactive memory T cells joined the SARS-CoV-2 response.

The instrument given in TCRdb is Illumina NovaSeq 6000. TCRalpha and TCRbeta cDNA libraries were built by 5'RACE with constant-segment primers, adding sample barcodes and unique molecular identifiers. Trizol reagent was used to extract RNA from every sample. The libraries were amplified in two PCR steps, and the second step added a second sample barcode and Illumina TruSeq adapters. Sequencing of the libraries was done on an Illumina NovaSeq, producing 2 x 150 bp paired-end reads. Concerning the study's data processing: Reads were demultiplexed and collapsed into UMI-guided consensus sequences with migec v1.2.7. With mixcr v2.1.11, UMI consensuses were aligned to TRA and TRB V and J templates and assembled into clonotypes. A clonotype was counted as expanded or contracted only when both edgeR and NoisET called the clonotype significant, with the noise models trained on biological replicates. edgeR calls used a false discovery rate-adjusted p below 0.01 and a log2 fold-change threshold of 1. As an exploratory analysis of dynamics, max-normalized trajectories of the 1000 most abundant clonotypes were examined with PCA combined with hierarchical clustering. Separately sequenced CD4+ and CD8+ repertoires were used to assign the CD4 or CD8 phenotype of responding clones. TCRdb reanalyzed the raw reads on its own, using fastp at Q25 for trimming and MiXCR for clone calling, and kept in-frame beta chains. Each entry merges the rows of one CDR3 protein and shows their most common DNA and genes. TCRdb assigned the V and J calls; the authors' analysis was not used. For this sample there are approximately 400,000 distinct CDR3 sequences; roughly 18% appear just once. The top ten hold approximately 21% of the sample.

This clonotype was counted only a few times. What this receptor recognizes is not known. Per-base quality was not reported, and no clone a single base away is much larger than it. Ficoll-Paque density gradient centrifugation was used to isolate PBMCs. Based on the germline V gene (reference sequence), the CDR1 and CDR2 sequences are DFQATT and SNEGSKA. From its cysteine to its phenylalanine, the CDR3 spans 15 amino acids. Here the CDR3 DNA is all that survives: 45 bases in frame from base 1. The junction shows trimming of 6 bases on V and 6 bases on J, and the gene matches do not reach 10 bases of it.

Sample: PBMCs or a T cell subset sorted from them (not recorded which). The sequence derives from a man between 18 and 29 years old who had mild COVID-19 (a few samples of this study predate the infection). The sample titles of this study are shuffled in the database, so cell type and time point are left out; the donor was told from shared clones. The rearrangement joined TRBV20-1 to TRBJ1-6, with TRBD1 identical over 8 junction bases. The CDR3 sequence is CSASDRGSGNSPLHF. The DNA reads TGCAGTGCATCCGACAGGGGAAGTGGTAATTCACCCCTCCACTTT.